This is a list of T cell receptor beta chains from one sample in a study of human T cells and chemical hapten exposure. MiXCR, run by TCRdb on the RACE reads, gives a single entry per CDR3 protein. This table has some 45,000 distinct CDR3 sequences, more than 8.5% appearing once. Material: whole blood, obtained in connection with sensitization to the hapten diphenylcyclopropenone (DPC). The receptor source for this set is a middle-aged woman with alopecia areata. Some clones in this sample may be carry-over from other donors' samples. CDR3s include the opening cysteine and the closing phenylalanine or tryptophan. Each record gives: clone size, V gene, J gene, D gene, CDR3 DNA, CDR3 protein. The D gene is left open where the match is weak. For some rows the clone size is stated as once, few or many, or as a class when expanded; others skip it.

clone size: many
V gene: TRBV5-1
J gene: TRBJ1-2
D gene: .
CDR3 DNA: TGCGCCAGCAGCTTGGTGCCGGCAGGGGCGAATGGCTACACCTTC
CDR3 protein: CASSLVPAGANGYTF

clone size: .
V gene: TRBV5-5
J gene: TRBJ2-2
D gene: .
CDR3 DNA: TGTGCCAGCAGCTTGGGGCTGACAGACACCGGGGAGCTGTTTTTT
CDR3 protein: CASSLGLTDTGELFF

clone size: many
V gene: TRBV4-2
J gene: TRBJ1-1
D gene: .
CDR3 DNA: TGTGCCAGCAGCCAAGTTGGAGGGGGAAACACTGAAGCTTTCTTT
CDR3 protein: CASSQVGGGNTEAFF

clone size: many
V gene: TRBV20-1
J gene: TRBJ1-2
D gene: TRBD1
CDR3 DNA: TGCAGTGCTAGAAAGGGGGGACAGCCAAACTATGGCTACACCTTC
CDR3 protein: CSARKGGQPNYGYTF

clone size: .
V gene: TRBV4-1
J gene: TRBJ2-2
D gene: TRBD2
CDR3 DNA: TGCGCCAGCAGCCAAGCTGGCGGGAGTGAGGGGCCAAACACCGGGGAGCTGTTTTTT
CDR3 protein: CASSQAGGSEGPNTGELFF

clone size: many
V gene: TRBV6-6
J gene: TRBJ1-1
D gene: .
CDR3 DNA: TGTGCCAGCAGTTCCCGGACGGACAACACTGAAGCTTTCTTT
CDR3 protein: CASSSRTDNTEAFF

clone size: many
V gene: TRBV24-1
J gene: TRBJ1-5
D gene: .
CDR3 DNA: TGTGCCACCAGTGATTTTGGCAGACTTCATAGCAATCAGCCCCAGCATTTT
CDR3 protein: CATSDFGRLHSNQPQHF

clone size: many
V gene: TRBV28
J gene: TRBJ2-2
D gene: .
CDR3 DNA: TGTGCCAGCAGTCCTTCCCGGGGAGTAAACACCGGGGAGCTGTTTTTT
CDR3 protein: CASSPSRGVNTGELFF

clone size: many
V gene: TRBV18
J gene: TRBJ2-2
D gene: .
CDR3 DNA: TGTGCCAGCTCACCAAGCCTTCCGGCCGGGGAGCTGTTTTTT
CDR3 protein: CASSPSLPAGELFF

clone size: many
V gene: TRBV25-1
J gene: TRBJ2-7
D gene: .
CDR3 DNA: TGTGCCAGCAGTGGAGACACGTACGAGCAGTACTTC
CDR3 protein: CASSGDTYEQYF

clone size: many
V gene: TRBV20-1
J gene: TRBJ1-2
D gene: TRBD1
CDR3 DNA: TGCAGTGCCCCACCTGCAGGGGGCTTCTATGGCTACACCTTC
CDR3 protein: CSAPPAGGFYGYTF

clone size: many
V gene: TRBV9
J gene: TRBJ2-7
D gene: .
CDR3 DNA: TGTGCCAGCAGCGTAGGAATAGGTGACTACGAGCAGTACTTC
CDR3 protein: CASSVGIGDYEQYF

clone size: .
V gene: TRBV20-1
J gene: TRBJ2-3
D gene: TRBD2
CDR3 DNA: TGCAGTGCTTACTTAGCGGGGGCCCCCACAGATACGCAGTATTTT
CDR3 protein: CSAYLAGAPTDTQYF

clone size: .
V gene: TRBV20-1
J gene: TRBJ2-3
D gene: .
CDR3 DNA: TGCAGTGCTAGTTTGGGGAGAAACACAGATACGCAGTATTTT
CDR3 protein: CSASLGRNTDTQYF

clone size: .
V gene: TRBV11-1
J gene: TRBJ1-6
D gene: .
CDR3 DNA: TGTGCCAGCAGCTTTCCGGGCGATTCACCCCTCCACTTT
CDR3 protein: CASSFPGDSPLHF

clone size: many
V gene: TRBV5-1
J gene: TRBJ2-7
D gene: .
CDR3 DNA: TGCGCCAGCAGGAGGACGGCAGCCTACGAGCAGTACTTC
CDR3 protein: CASRRTAAYEQYF

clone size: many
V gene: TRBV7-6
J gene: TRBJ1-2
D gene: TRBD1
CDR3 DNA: TGTGCCAGCAGCCCCCACGCCGGACAGGCAGGTGGCTACACCTTC
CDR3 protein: CASSPHAGQAGGYTF

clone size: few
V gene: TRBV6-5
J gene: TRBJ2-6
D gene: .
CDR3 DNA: TGTGCCAGCAGTTACTCGATGAGCTCTGGGGCCAACGTCCTGACTTTC
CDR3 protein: CASSYSMSSGANVLTF

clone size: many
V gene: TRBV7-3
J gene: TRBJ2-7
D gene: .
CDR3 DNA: TGTGCCAGCAGCTTAACGTCGATAGCCCACGAGCAGTACTTC
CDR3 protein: CASSLTSIAHEQYF

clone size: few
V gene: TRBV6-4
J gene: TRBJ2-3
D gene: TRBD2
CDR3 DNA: TGTGCCAGCAGCGTTGGGACTAGCGAAACAGATACGCAGTATTTT
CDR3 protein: CASSVGTSETDTQYF

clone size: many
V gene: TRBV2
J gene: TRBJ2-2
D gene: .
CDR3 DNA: TGTGCCAGTACGACATCCGGGGAGCTGTTTTTT
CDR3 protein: CASTTSGELFF

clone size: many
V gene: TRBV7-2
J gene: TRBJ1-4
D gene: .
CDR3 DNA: TGTGCCAGCAGCTTAGCGCGCAGGTCTCAGAATGAAAAACTGTTTTTT
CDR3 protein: CASSLARRSQNEKLFF

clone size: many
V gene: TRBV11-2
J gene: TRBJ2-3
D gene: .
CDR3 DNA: TGTGCCAGCAGCTTATTTGGGGGCCGGGCAGATACGCAGTATTTT
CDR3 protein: CASSLFGGRADTQYF

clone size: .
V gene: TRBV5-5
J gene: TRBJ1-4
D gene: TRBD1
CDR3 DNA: TGTGCCAGCAGCTTGGACAGGACAGGGGGCCAAAAGGGTGAAAAACTGTTTTTT
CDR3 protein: CASSLDRTGGQKGEKLFF

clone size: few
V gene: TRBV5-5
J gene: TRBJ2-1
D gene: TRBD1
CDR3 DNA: TGTGCCAGCAGCTTGGTTCCAGGGGGCCCCTACAATGAGCAGTTCTTC
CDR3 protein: CASSLVPGGPYNEQFF

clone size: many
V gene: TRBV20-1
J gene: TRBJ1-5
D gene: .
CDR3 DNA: TGCAGTGCTAGAGAGGGACGGAGCAATCAGCCCCAGCATTTT
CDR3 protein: CSAREGRSNQPQHF

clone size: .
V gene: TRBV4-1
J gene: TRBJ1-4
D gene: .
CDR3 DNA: TGCGCCAGCAGCCAAGTGGCGGGCAGCTATAATGAAAAACTGTTTTTT
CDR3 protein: CASSQVAGSYNEKLFF

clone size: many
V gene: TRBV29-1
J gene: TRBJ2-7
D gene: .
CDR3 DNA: TGCAGCGTTGAAGGAGCCTCCTACGAGCAGTACTTC
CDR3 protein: CSVEGASYEQYF

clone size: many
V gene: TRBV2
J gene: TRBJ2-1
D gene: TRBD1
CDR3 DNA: TGTGCCATCAGGGGGCCACCCTACAATGAGCAGTTCTTC
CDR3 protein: CAIRGPPYNEQFF

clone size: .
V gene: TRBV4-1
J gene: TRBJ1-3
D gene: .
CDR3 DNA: TGCGCCAGCAGCCTCAGGGACCGCGACTCTGGAAACACCATATATTTT
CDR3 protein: CASSLRDRDSGNTIYF

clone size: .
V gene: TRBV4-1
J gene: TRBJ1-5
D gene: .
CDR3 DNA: TGCGCCAGCAGCCCTCTCACCGGTCAGCCCCAGCATTTT
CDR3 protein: CASSPLTGQPQHF

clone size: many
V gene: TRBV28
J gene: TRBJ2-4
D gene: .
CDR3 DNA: TGTGCCAGCAGTGCCTACTCACTGGAGGGTATTCAGTACTTC
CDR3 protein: CASSAYSLEGIQYF

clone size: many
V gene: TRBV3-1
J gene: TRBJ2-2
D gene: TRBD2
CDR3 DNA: TGTGCCAGCAGCCAAGCACTAGCGACCGGGGAGCTGTTTTTT
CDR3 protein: CASSQALATGELFF

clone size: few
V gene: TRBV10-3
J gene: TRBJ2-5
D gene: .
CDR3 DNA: TGTGCCATCAGCAAGGACGGACAAGAGACCCAGTACTTC
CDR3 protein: CAISKDGQETQYF

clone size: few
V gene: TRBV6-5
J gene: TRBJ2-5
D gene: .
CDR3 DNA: TGTGCCAGCTCCCAGGGAGCGGGGACCCAGTACTTC
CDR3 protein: CASSQGAGTQYF

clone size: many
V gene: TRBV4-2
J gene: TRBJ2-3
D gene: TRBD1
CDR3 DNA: TGTGCCAGCCGACCGGGACAGGTCACAGATACGCAGTATTTT
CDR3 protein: CASRPGQVTDTQYF

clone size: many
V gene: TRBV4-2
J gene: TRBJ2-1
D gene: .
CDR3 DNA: TGTGCCAGCAGCCCGGGGCCCGACGATGAGCAGTTCTTC
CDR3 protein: CASSPGPDDEQFF

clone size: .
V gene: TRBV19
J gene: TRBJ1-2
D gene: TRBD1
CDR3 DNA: TGTGCCAGTATCCGGGGACAGGAGGCGCCTACAGACGGCTACACCTTC
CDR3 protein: CASIRGQEAPTDGYTF

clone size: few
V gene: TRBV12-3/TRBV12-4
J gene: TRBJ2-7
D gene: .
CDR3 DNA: TGTGCCAGCAGTTTCGCCCAGGGGGGCCAGTACTTC
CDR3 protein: CASSFAQGGQYF

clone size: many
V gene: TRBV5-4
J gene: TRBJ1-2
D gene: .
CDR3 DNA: TGTGCCAGCATCCCGAAAATTCAGGGCTCCATCTATGGCTACACCTTC
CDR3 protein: CASIPKIQGSIYGYTF